The present TCR beta chain was sequenced within a study of blood T cell repertoires in COVID-19. Study overall: Samples representing acute and convalescent COVID-19 were sourced from the United States, Italy and Spain.

The V gene's germline CDR1 is MDHEN and CDR2 SYDVKM. J lost 2 bases, V lost 6 bases, and 5 bases had no gene match. The CDR3 spans 14 residues. Repertoires were generated with immunoSEQ multiplex PCR, while TCRdb's copy carries only in-frame clones and drops some. This sample has fewer than 200,000 clones; approximately 82% occur once, and the top ten carry approximately 7%. The TCR was taken from a middle-aged woman with COVID-19, enrolled during active disease. Material: peripheral blood. V usage is TRBV28 and J usage is TRBJ1-2; 8 bases match TRBD1. The CDR3 reads CASSDTGGNYGYTF. CDR3 nucleotides: TGTGCCAGCAGCGACACAGGGGGGAACTATGGCTACACCTTC.